This T cell receptor (beta chain) was retrieved from a study of OX40 agonist ivuxolimab in advanced cancers. Study as a whole: The patients received ivuxolimab by intravenous route every 2 weeks at 0.01 to 10 mg/kg. Study outcomes and limitations: Mean expanded clone counts were higher in CD8+ than CD4+ T cells.

On this clone: Antigen unknown.

Trimming removed 5 bases from V and 0 bases from J; junction bases left unmatched: 11. From germline, CDR1 is SEHNR and CDR2 FQNEAQ (reference sequence). The CDR3 covers 17 residues. This table comes from immunoSEQ multiplex PCR, and its TCRdb copy is limited to in-frame clones, with some not included. The sample holds 65,000 to 95,000 clones; 94% are singletons and the top ten take 8.5% to 10%. This sequence originates from an adult with an advanced solid tumor such as melanoma, head and neck, liver or kidney cancer. The material was CD4+ or CD8+ T cells sorted from blood, obtained in a trial of the OX40 agonist ivuxolimab. The V call is TRBV7-9, the J call TRBJ1-2; 8 nucleotides agree with TRBD1. The CDR3 nucleotides read TGTGCCAGCAGCCCCCCCCTGATACAGGGGGCTAACTATGGCTACACCTTC. As protein: CASSPPLIQGANYGYTF.